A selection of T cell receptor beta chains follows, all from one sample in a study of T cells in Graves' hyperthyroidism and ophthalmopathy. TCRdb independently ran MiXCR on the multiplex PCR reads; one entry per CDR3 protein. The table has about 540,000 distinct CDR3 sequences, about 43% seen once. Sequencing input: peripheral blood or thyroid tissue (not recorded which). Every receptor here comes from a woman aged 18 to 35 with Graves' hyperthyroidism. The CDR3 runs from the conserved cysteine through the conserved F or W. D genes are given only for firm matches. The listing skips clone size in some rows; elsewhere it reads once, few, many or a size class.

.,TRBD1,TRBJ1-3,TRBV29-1,CSVLTGTNTIYF,TGCAGCGTACTGACAGGGACCAACACCATATATTTT
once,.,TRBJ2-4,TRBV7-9,CASSSDRKNIQYF,TGTGCCAGCAGCTCAGACAGGAAAAACATTCAGTACTTC
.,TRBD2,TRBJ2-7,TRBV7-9,CASSLKGSGRAYEQYF,TGTGCCAGCAGCTTAAAAGGGAGCGGGAGGGCCTACGAGCAGTACTTC
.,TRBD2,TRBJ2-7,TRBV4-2,CASSQREGHSYEQYF,TGTGCCAGCAGCCAGCGGGAGGGCCATTCCTACGAGCAGTACTTC
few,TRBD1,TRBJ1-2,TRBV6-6,CASSYSAGGYGYTF,TGTGCCAGCAGTTACTCAGCAGGGGGGTATGGCTACACCTTC
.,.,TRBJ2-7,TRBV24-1,CATSGPGQGGGGEQYF,TGTGCCACCAGTGGCCCTGGACAGGGCGGCGGGGGCGAGCAGTACTTC
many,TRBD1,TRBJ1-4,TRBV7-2,CASRQRDRDEKLFF,TGTGCCAGCAGGCAACGGGACAGGGATGAAAAACTGTTTTTT
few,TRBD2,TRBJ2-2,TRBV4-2,CASSEDLAGGVTGELFF,TGTGCCAGCAGCGAAGATTTAGCGGGAGGGGTCACCGGGGAGCTGTTTTTT
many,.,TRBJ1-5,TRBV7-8,CASSHSAGNSNQPQHF,TGTGCCAGCAGCCACTCAGCGGGCAATAGCAATCAGCCCCAGCATTTT
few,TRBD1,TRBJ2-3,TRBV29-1,CSVRTGGGTDTQYF,TGCAGCGTACGCACAGGGGGAGGAACAGATACGCAGTATTTT
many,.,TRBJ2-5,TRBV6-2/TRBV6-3,CASSYSAYQETQYF,TGTGCCAGCAGTTACTCTGCGTACCAAGAGACCCAGTACTTC
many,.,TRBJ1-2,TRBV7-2,CASSSPLKNYGYTF,TGTGCCAGCAGCTCCCCATTGAAAAACTATGGCTACACCTTC
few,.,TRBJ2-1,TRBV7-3,CASSPLATSPYNEQFF,TGTGCCAGCAGCCCTCTGGCTACCTCCCCCTACAATGAGCAGTTCTTC
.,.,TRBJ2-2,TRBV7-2,CASSLGAGAWELFF,TGTGCCAGCAGCTTGGGTGCGGGGGCGTGGGAGCTGTTTTTT
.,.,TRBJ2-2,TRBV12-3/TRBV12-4,CASSPGTNTGELFF,TGTGCCAGCAGCCCCGGGACCAACACCGGGGAGCTGTTTTTT
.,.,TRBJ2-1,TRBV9,CASSVGETNEQFF,TGTGCCAGCAGCGTAGGGGAAACAAATGAGCAGTTCTTC
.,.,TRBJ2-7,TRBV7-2,CASSLVLYNEQYF,TGTGCCAGCAGCTTAGTCCTGTACAATGAGCAGTACTTC
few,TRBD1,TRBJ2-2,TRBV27,CASSRGHGELFF,TGTGCCAGCAGCAGGGGGCACGGGGAGCTGTTTTTT
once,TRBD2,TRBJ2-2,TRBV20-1,CSARLAGGPNELFF,TGCAGTGCTAGACTAGCGGGAGGGCCAAACGAGCTGTTTTTT
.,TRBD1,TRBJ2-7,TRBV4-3,CASRKGTGPTYEQYF,TGCGCCAGCAGGAAAGGGACAGGGCCTACCTACGAGCAGTACTTC
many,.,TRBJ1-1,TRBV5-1,CASSDTRNTEAFF,TGCGCCAGCAGCGATACAAGGAACACTGAAGCTTTCTTT
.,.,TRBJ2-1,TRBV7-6,CASSYSRRYNEQFF,TGCGCCAGCAGCTACTCTCGGCGGTACAATGAGCAGTTCTTC
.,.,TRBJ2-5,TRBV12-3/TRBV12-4,CASTPGLADTQYF,TGTGCCAGTACCCCAGGGCTTGCGGACACCCAGTACTTC
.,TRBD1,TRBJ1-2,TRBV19,CASSISGTGGDYGYTF,TGTGCCAGTAGTATTAGCGGGACAGGGGGCGACTATGGCTACACCTTC
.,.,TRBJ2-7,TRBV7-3,CASSYGTAEQYF,TGTGCCAGCAGCTATGGGACGGCCGAGCAGTACTTC
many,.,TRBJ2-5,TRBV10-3,CAISRLVWETQYF,TGTGCCATCAGCCGACTAGTTTGGGAGACCCAGTACTTC
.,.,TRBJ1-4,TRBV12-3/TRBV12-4,CASNPDGGTVEF,TGTGCCAGCAACCCCGACGGGGGAACGGTAGAGTTT
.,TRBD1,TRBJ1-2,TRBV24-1,CATSDPGTGTNYGYTF,TGTGCCACCAGTGATCCCGGGACAGGGACTAACTATGGCTACACCTTC
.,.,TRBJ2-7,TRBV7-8,CASSLQGTSSYNEQYF,TGTGCCAGCAGCTTACAGGGGACGAGCTCCTACAATGAGCAGTACTTC
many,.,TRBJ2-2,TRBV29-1,CSAPTGGVLSYGELFF,TGCAGCGCTCCTACAGGGGGGGTTCTAAGTTACGGGGAGCTGTTTTTT
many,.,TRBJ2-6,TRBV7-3,CASSSEGSGANVLTF,TGTGCCAGCAGCTCCGAGGGGTCTGGGGCCAACGTCCTGACTTTC
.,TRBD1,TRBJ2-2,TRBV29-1,CSVDRGRELFF,TGCAGCGTAGACAGGGGAAGGGAGCTGTTTTTT
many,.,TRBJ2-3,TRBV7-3,CASSSIAASTDTQYF,TGTGCCAGCAGCTCGATAGCGGCTAGCACAGATACGCAGTATTTT
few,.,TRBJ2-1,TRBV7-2,CASSPSLGGIEQFF,TGTGCCAGCAGCCCTTCACTGGGAGGAATTGAGCAGTTCTTC
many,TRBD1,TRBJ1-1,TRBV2,CASSEQGRGTEAFF,TGTGCCAGCAGTGAACAAGGCAGGGGGACTGAAGCTTTCTTT
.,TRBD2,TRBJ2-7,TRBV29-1,CSEGTSGSYEQYF,TGCAGTGAAGGGACTAGCGGGAGTTACGAGCAGTACTTC
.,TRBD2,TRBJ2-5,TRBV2,CASSGLAGVPQYF,TGTGCCAGCAGTGGTTTGGCGGGAGTGCCCCAGTACTTC
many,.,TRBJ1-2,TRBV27,CASTSGGVYGYTF,TGTGCCAGCACGTCCGGCGGGGTCTATGGCTACACCTTC
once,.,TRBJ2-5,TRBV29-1,CSRQQGETQYF,TGCAGTCGCCAGCAGGGAGAGACCCAGTACTTC
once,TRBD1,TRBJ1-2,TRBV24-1,CATPPRTGTNYGYTF,TGTGCCACCCCTCCTAGGACAGGAACTAACTATGGCTACACCTTC
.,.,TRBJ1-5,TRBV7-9,CASSDRRGDAYEHF,TGTGCCAGCAGCGACCGGAGGGGAGACGCGTACGAGCATTTT
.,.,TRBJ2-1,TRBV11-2,CASSSASSYNEQFF,TGTGCCAGCAGCTCCGCTAGTTCGTACAATGAGCAGTTCTTC
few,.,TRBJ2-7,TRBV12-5,CASGLVLGTRVAPYEQYF,TGTGCTAGTGGTTTGGTATTAGGTACTAGGGTAGCCCCCTACGAGCAGTACTTC
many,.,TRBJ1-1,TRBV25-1,CASRRGQNTEAFF,TGTGCCAGCCGACGCGGACAGAACACTGAAGCTTTCTTT
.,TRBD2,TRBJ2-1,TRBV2,CASTSGRASYNEQFF,TGTGCCAGCACGAGCGGGAGGGCCTCCTACAATGAGCAGTTCTTC
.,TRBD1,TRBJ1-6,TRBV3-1,CASSKTGGVYNSPLHF,TGTGCCAGCAGCAAGACAGGGGGCGTGTATAATTCACCCCTCCACTTT
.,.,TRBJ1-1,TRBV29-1,CSALGPEAFF,TGCAGCGCCCTTGGTCCTGAAGCTTTCTTT
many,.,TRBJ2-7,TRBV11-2,CASSLGTFGIGEQYF,TGTGCCAGCAGCTTAGGTACTTTCGGGATCGGCGAGCAGTACTTC
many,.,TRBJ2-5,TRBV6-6,CASNPGHVQQETQYF,TGTGCCAGCAACCCTGGACACGTACAACAAGAGACCCAGTACTTC
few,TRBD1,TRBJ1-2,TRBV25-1,CASSLSWTGGLDGYTF,TGTGCCAGCAGTTTATCGTGGACAGGGGGATTAGATGGCTACACCTTC
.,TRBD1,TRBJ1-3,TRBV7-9,CASSLGQGFGSTIYF,TGTGCCAGCAGCCTCGGACAGGGTTTTGGAAGCACCATATATTTT
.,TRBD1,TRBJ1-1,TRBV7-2,CASSLAGNRGEAFF,TGTGCCAGCAGCTTAGCGGGGAACAGGGGTGAAGCTTTCTTT